The 10 T cell receptor beta chains below were found in one sample sequenced in a study of regulatory T cells in long-lasting Graves disease. Time point specified: persistent/refractory GD, antithyroid drugs over 5 years with positive TRAb. The authors made the TCR library using RNA they extracted from PBMCs. CDR3-region Arm-PCR and iRepertoire HTBI primers produced the TCR beta libraries. TCRdb analysed the multiplex PCR reads with MiXCR anew, one entry per CDR3 protein. The sample lists roughly 470,000 distinct CDR3 sequences, about a fifth occurring once. This specimen consisted of peripheral blood mononuclear cells (PBMCs), obtained when the disease was refractory, from a patient treated with antithyroid drugs. All receptors come from a female donor with Graves disease.

This chain connects TRBV28 to TRBJ2-5; D is undetermined. This CDR3 is built from 14 residues. Germline CDR1 reads MDHEN; CDR2 reads SYDVKM. The V end lost 4 bases, the J end lost 4 bases, and 13 bases lay between the germline ends. DNA of the CDR3: TGTGCCAGCAGTTCCCCTCTGGGTGGAGAGACCCAGTACTTC. Protein: CASSSPLGGETQYF.

This clonotype has at least ten counts. The J gene is TRBJ2-2, the V gene TRBV9; D call uncertain. The CDR3 length is 14 residues. Trimming cost V 4 bases and J 6 bases, with 13 bases left between them. CDR1 SGDLS and CDR2 YYNGEE come from the germline V gene. DNA for the CDR3: TGTGCCAGCAGCCCATTCTCAGGACCCGGGGAGCTGTTTTTT. Its translation: CASSPFSGPGELFF.

The rearrangement joins TRBV27 to TRBJ2-7; D gene ambiguous. Germline assignment: CDR1 MNHEY and CDR2 SMNVEV (reference sequence). Deletions cut 7 bases from V and 6 bases from J, with 10 bases between. CDR3 length: 11 residues. CDR3: CASKSSGEQYF. DNA of the CDR3: TGTGCCAGCAAATCCTCTGGCGAGCAGTACTTC.

This clonotype has a count of ten or more. The chain employs TRBV7-8 and TRBJ1-4, with D possibly being TRBD1 (5 bases). V shed 0 bases and J shed 0 bases, with 11 bases lying between them. CDR1 SGHVS and CDR2 FQNEAQ come from the germline V gene. There are 17 residues in the CDR3. CDR3 amino acids: CASSLAPGRTTNEKLFF. The CDR3 coding sequence is TGTGCCAGCAGCTTAGCGCCGGGACGAACAACTAATGAAAAACTGTTTTTT.

This chain joins TRBV9 and TRBJ2-2; D ambiguous. This CDR3 is built from 17 residues. Trimming stripped 0 bases from V and 0 bases from J, with 12 bases between. The germline V gene has CDR1 SGDLS and CDR2 YYNGEE. The CDR3 DNA reads TGTGCCAGCAGCGTAGTTGAAGCAGGCCCGAACACCGGGGAGCTGTTTTTT. This encodes CASSVVEAGPNTGELFF.

The V gene is TRBV7-9, the J gene TRBJ2-2; no reliable D call. Looked up from germline, CDR1 is SEHNR and CDR2 is FQNEAQ (reference sequence). The V gene lost 7 bases and the J gene lost 8 bases, with 8 bases spanning the gap. There are 11 residues in the CDR3. The CDR3 region is CASTLQGELFF. Here the CDR3 DNA reads TGTGCCAGCACACTCCAGGGGGAGCTGTTTTTT.

This clonotype showed up many times. The V call is TRBV6-1, the J call TRBJ1-5; the D is unclear. The CDR3 runs 15 residues. From germline, CDR1 is MNHNS and CDR2 SASEGT. V gave up 7 bases and J gave up 5 bases, with 18 bases separating them. The DNA for the CDR3 is TGTGCCAGCACCCTGAGGGCAGACTCCGATCAGCCCCAGCATTTT. Protein sequence: CASTLRADSDQPQHF.

On this clonotype: A much larger clonotype is one base distant, so this may be a read error. This chain uses TRBV20-1 with TRBJ2-7; TRBD1 might be the D (6 bases). The end of the DNA fits TRBJ2-4 better, so the J call may be wrong. This CDR3 is 16 amino acids long. From germline, CDR1 is DFQATT and CDR2 SNEGSKA (reference sequence). Here the CDR3 reads CSARFWAAGAKDIQYF. In DNA, the CDR3 is TGCAGTGCTAGATTTTGGGCTGCAGGGGCCAAAGACATTCAGTACTTC.

The table lists this clonotype with a few counts. The chain is built from TRBV18 and TRBJ2-2; TRBD2 matches at 12 bases. V was clipped by 2 bases and J by 4 bases; unmatched bases: 2. This CDR3 has 16 amino acids. Looked up from germline, CDR1 is KGHSH and CDR2 is LQKENI. For the CDR3, the DNA is TGTGCCAGCTCACCAGAACTAGCGGGAGGCACCGGGGAGCTGTTTTTT. This codes for CASSPELAGGTGELFF.

The J gene is TRBJ1-5, the V gene TRBV24-1; TRBD1 agrees at 8 bases. Germline CDR1 reads KGHDR; CDR2 reads SFDVKD. J gave up 6 bases and V 4 bases, and 13 bases lay outside the gene matches. This CDR3 is built from 17 residues. The CDR3 DNA sequence: TGTGCCACCAGTGAGTATAGATGGGACAGGTCACGTCAGCCCCAGCATTTT. This translates into CATSEYRWDRSRQPQHF.